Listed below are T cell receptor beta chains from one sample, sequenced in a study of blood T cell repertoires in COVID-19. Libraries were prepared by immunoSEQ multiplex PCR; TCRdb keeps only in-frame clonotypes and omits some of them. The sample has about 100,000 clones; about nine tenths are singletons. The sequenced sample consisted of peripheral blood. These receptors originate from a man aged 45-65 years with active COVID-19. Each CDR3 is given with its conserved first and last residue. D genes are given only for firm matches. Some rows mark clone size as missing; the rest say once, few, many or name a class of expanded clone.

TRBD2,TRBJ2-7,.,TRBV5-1,TGCGCCAGCAGCTTGCGGGGGGGGCGCGGCGACGAGCAGTACTTC,CASSLRGGRGDEQYF
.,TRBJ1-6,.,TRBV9,TGTGCCAGCAGCGTAGCGGCGGGATCCGGCTATAATTCACCCCTCCACTTT,CASSVAAGSGYNSPLHF
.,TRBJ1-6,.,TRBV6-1,TGTGCCAGCAGTGAAGGCGCCCCCTATAATTCACCCCTCCACTTT,CASSEGAPYNSPLHF
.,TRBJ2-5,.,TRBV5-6,TGTGCCAGCAGCTTGGCGGGAGTGGAGACCCAGTACTTC,CASSLAGVETQYF
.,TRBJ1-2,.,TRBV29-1,TGCAGCGTTGAACGCTCCCAGGCCTATGGCTACACCTTC,CSVERSQAYGYTF
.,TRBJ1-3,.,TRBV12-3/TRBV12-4,TGTGCCACCAGATCGGGGGTAGGAAACACCATATATTTT,CATRSGVGNTIYF
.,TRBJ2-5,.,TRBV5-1,TGCGCCAGCAGCAGGGGCGAGACCCAGTACTTC,CASSRGETQYF
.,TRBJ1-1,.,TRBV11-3,TGTGCCAGCAGCGAGACAGGGAACACTGAAGCTTTCTTT,CASSETGNTEAFF
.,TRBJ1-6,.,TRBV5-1,TGCGCCAGCAGCTCGGAAGTCAGGGGTAGGACACCCCTCCACTTT,CASSSEVRGRTPLHF
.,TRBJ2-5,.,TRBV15,TGTGCCACCAGCGGAGCTGTCGGGGGTGGGAACCAGTACTTC,CATSGAVGGGNQYF
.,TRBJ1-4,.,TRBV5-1,TGCGCCAGCAGCTTGGGGGTGGGCGAAAAACTGTTTTTT,CASSLGVGEKLFF
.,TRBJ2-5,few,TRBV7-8,TGTGCCAGCAGTTGGAGGGGGGGCCAAGAGACCCAGTACTTC,CASSWRGGQETQYF
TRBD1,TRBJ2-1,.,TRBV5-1,TGCGCCAGCAGCTTGCTAACGACAGGGGGCTTAAATGAGCAGTTCTTC,CASSLLTTGGLNEQFF
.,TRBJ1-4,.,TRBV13,TGTGCCAGCAGCTATGACAGGTCTCGTACGAAACTGTTTTTT,CASSYDRSRTKLFF
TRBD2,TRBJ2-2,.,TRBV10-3,TGTGCCATCAGTGATAGAGGGAGGGCCATGATCGGGGAGCTGTTTTTT,CAISDRGRAMIGELFF
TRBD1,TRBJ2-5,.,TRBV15,TGTGCCACCAGCAGAGCTCCAGGGGGACGAGAGACCCAGTACTTC,CATSRAPGGRETQYF
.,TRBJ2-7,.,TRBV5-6,TGTGCCAGCAGCTTGCGGTTTAACAGCTACGAGCAGTACTTC,CASSLRFNSYEQYF
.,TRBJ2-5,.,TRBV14,TGTGCCAGCAGCTCCACTCTCCGGTCATGGGAGGAGACCCAGTACTTC,CASSSTLRSWEETQYF
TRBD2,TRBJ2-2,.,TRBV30,TGTGCCTGGACCCGACTAGCGGGAGGCACCGGGGAGCTGTTTTTT,CAWTRLAGGTGELFF
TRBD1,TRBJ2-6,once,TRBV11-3,TGTGCCAGCAGCTCCCATACAGGGGGCGCAGATAGGGCCAACGTCCTGACTTTC,CASSSHTGGADRANVLTF
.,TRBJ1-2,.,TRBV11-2,TGTGCCAGCAGCACATCGCCGACAGATCCTAACTATGGCTACACCTTC,CASSTSPTDPNYGYTF
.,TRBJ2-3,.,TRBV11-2,TGTGCCAGCAGCTTATTGGGGCGAAGCACAGATACGCAGTATTTT,CASSLLGRSTDTQYF
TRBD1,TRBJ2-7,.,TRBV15,TGTGCCACCAGCAGAGATCGTCAGGGACAGGGAAACGAGCAGTACTTC,CATSRDRQGQGNEQYF
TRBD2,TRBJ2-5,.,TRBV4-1,TGCGCCAGCAGCCAAGGACTAGCGGGGGGGCAGGAGACCCAGTACTTC,CASSQGLAGGQETQYF
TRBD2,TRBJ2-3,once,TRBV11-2,TGTGCCAGCAGCTTAGGTAGGACTAGCGGGGGGGCGCCGGATACGCAGTATTTT,CASSLGRTSGGAPDTQYF
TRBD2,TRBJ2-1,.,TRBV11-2,TGTGCCAGCGGACCCGGACTAGCCGGCGAGCAGTTCTTC,CASGPGLAGEQFF
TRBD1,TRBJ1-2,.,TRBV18,TGTGCCAGCTCACCACCGGGGACAGGGGAAATCTATGGCTACACCTTC,CASSPPGTGEIYGYTF
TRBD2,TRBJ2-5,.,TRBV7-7,TGTGCCAGCAGCTTAGTTGGCGGGGGGAAAGAGACCCAGTACTTC,CASSLVGGGKETQYF
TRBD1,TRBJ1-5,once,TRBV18,TGTGCCAGCTCAGCACAGGGGGAACAGCCCCAGCATTTT,CASSAQGEQPQHF
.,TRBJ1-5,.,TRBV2,TGTGCCAGCGATTTGGGGCTACAGCCCCAGCATTTT,CASDLGLQPQHF
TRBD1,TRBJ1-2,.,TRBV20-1,TGCAGTGCTAGTCCCGGGACAGGGGACATCTATGGCTACACCTTC,CSASPGTGDIYGYTF
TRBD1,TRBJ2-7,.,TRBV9,TGTGCCAGCAGCCTGTCAGGGACAGCAACCTACGAGCAGTACTTC,CASSLSGTATYEQYF
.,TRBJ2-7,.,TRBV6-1,TGTGCCAGCAGTGAAATTGACAGTCCGACCTACGAGCAGTACTTC,CASSEIDSPTYEQYF
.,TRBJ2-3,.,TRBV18,TGTGCCAGCTCACCTCCCCTCTCGGATACGCAGTATTTT,CASSPPLSDTQYF
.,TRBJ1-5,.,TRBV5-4,TGTGCCAGCAGCTTGGTCCGGGGGGGCCCCCAGCATTTT,CASSLVRGGPQHF
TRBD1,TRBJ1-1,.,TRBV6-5,TGTGCCAGCAGGCCGACAGGGGGAGTCACTGAAGCTTTCTTT,CASRPTGGVTEAFF
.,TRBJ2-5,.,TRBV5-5,TGTGCCAGCAGCTTGGTTCCGCGCCTCCAAGAGACCCAGTACTTC,CASSLVPRLQETQYF
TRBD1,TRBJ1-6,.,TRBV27,TGTGCCAGCAGAATTGAAGGACAGGGTGGGCCCTATAATTCACCCCTCCACTTT,CASRIEGQGGPYNSPLHF
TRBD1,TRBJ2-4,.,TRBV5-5,TGTGCCAGCAGCTTGAGTGGACAGGGAATGGGTCTGAACATTCAGTACTTC,CASSLSGQGMGLNIQYF
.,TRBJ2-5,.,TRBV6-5,TGTGCCAGCAGATTGTCGGGGAAACAGACCCAGTACTTC,CASRLSGKQTQYF
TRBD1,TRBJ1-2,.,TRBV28,TGTGCCAGCAGTTCGCTATCGACAGGGCAGTCCGGCTACACCTTC,CASSSLSTGQSGYTF
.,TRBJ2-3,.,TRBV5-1,TGCGCCAGCAGCTTCCGGGAGATAGGGACAGATACGCAGTATTTT,CASSFREIGTDTQYF
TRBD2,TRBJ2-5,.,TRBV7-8,TGTGCCAGCAGTCCAACGGGCACTAGCGGCCCCGAGACCCAGTACTTC,CASSPTGTSGPETQYF
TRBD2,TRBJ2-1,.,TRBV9,TGTGCCAGCAGCGAGGGACTAGCCGTTTACAATGAGCAGTTCTTC,CASSEGLAVYNEQFF
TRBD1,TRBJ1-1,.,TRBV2,TGTGCCAGCAGGGGCCGGACAGGGAACACTGAAGCTTTCTTT,CASRGRTGNTEAFF
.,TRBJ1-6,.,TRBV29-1,TGCAGCGTTGGCGAAGCGTTAAATTCACCCCTCCACTTT,CSVGEALNSPLHF
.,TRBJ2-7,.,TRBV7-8,TGTGCCAGCAGCAGAGGGACATCCTCCTACGAGCAGTACTTC,CASSRGTSSYEQYF
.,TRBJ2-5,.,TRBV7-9,TGTGCCAGCAGCCGCGCCTACGGGGGGCGCGTCTATTTGGGGGAGACCCAGTACTTC,CASSRAYGGRVYLGETQYF
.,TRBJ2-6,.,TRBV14,TGTGCCAGCAGCCAATTCCGCTCTGGGGCCAACGTCCTGACTTTC,CASSQFRSGANVLTF
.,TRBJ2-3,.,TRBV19,TGTGCCAGTAGTATAGGAGACATAATCACAGATACGCAGTATTTT,CASSIGDIITDTQYF
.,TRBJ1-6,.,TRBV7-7,TGTGCCAGCAGCACCGACAGGAATTCACCCCTCCACTTT,CASSTDRNSPLHF
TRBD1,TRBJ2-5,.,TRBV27,TGTGCCAGCAGTATGAACTCCGGGACAGGGTTCGGAGAGACCCAGTACTTC,CASSMNSGTGFGETQYF
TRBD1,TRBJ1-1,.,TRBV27,TGTGCCAGCAGTGTGACAGGGGCGAACACTGAAGCTTTCTTT,CASSVTGANTEAFF